This TCR beta chain emerged from a study of shared clonotypes between healthy human individuals (dated by TCRdb to the early 2020s). Context from the whole study: The cohort comprised two women and a few men aged 18 to 49 years. For each donor, three plates each were used for CD4 naive and CD4 memory, two plates were used for CD8 naive, and one plate was used for CD8 memory. To estimate repertoire size and how much clonotype sharing occurs between individuals, the study deeply sequenced the blood TCR repertoires of about five healthy adults. Different laboratories and diverse techniques were used to prepare libraries and sequence TCR repertoires, to increase sequencing depth and limit assay-specific biases. Each donor's leukapheresis produced roughly between roughly 0.85 and 10 billion PBMCs. Results and caveats for the whole study, not just this receptor: Sampling was limited to blood, and TCR repertoires in tissue likely differ from TCR repertoires in blood. Incomplete sequencing was indicated by rarefaction of sorted-subset datasets, despite the large sequencing depth. The genetic and exposure-history diversity represented was limited by the small number of donors. Clonotypes shared by all four sorted-subset donors showed higher generation probabilities than non-shared clonotypes. Pairwise subsampling led to the expectation that sequencing depth would affect the degree of clonotype sharing among donors. Sharing across a handful of donors was observed for about 5% of naive CD4, 3.5% of naive CD8, about 2.5% of memory CD4, and 0.4% of memory CD8 clonotypes. Naive subsets generally had larger estimated clonotype richness than memory subsets did.

Using the deep immunoSEQ assay, multiplex PCR amplified TCR CDR3 regions from genomic DNA. Genomic DNA extracted from each cell subset was distributed evenly over all wells of several immunoSEQ 96-well plates, and each plate served as one replicate. For sorted subsets, each replicate PCR was loaded with 200 ng genomic DNA, equivalent to 30,000 or so T cell genomes. Purified libraries were measured with a Qubit 3.0 fluorometer, size-checked on a Bioanalyzer 2100, and measured again with the KAPA Library Quantification kit. A separate single-read 150-cycle Illumina NextSeq 550 flow cell was used to sequence each immunoSEQ 96-well plate. The source study handled its data this way. Because the immunoSEQ output included only junctional sequences and no quality scores, the filtering could not be the same as the filtering used for full-length reads. Sequences were annotated with PyIR, a Python wrapper for IgBLAST v1.9, and V/J genes and CDR3 were assigned using IMGT germline references. Reads were removed for weak V/J assignments (E-value above 1e-6), missing CDR3, stop codons, out-of-frame junctions, or ambiguous translated residues. A V3J clonotype was defined by an identical inferred V gene, J gene, and CDR3 amino acid sequence. To compute the percentage overlap between repertoires, the number of shared unique clonotypes was divided by the size of the smaller repertoire. RTK rarefaction, the Chao1 estimator, and Recon v2.1 estimates of unobserved clonotypes were used to assess repertoire richness. For all TCRbeta clonotypes obtained by the gDNA method from several donors, generation probabilities were computed with OLGA. This is the immuneACCESS table as TCRdb keeps it, with only in-frame sequences that have V and J called. A part of the clones is gone; compared with another copy, unresolved V genes explain less than half, and the rest is unexplained. V, J and clone size were drawn from that table, and D and trimming were deduced from the DNA. The sample includes about 690,000 clones, with about 92% observed a single time. The ten most abundant clones make up 30% to 40% of the sample.

With respect to this clone: Its specific antigen is unknown. No qualities accompany the bases; no much larger clone lies one base away.

The donors were healthy, HIV-negative adults who had no recently reported acute infections or vaccinations. Every donor was a Caucasian adult living in Nashville, Tennessee, USA. CD8 memory samples combined magnetically selected CD45RO+ cells with CCR7-negative CD45RA+ effector memory (TemRA) cells. Blood was collected by leukapheresis, and PBMCs were isolated by Ficoll-Histopaque density gradient centrifugation and then cryopreserved in liquid nitrogen vapor phase. Analytical flow cytometry was used to check the purity and quantity of every magnetically sorted T cell population. Each sorted fraction had its genomic DNA isolated and then quantified by UV absorbance on a Nanodrop 2000c. The CDR3 contains 16 residues, cysteine and phenylalanine counted. Left in the record is the CDR3 DNA by itself, 48 bases read in frame from the first base. The junction shows trimming of 2 bases on V and 1 base on J, plus 11 bases between the germline ends. The germline V gene encodes CDR1 SEHNR and CDR2 FQNEAQ (reference sequence).

Sequencing was performed on memory CD8+ T cells from PBMCs. This specimen's cell subset or site label, per the study, means: CD45RO+ cells pooled with CCR7-negative TemRA cells. The chain couples TRBV7-9 to TRBJ1-4, with the D gene too uncertain to name. The sequence was obtained from a man between 18 and 29 years old in good health. Some clones in this sample may be carry-over from other donors' samples. The CDR3 is CASSLFPRQTNEKLFF. The bases are TGTGCCAGCAGCTTATTTCCGCGGCAAACTAATGAAAAACTGTTTTTT.